This TCR beta chain was observed in a study of blood T cell repertoires in COVID-19 (dated by TCRdb to about 2020). Background for the entire study: The collaborator samples originated in the United States, Italy and Spain and spanned the acute and convalescent phases of COVID-19. The prospective study material was composed of cDNA or gDNA derived from T cells, B-cell-depleted T cells, or PBMCs. Subjects who had been exposed to COVID-19, were actively infected with it, or had recovered from it provided the deeply sampled blood TCRbeta repertoires that made up the dataset. The repertoires were made available in a free public database intended to serve as a resource for research on the immune response to SARS-CoV-2. Samples were obtained from the ongoing ImmuneRACE study (first 160 participants) and from 1,254 subjects provided by 6 global collaborators. Nearly every sample came with metadata listing a de-identified subject ID, COVID-19 status, age in years and sex. Where available, HLA class I and class II types were obtained from metadata supplied by the sample provider rather than from assay-based typing.

Unmatched junction bases come to 7, with V trimmed by 2 bases and J by 5 bases. From the cysteine up to the phenylalanine, the CDR3 has a length of 15 residues. The read is trimmed to its CDR3 DNA, 45 bases read in frame from base 1. The germline V gene (reference sequence) yields LGHDT for CDR1 and YNNKEL for CDR2. Each collaborating institution followed its own protocols to collect whole blood in K2EDTA tubes. For TCRbeta analysis, collaborator samples were shipped as frozen whole blood, as isolated PBMCs, or as DNA extracted from either sample type. TCRbeta CDR3 regions were amplified from genomic DNA by means of the immunoSEQ Assay, a bias-controlled multiplex PCR. As for the authors' bioinformatics: The number of nucleated cells in each sample was estimated by amplification of reference gene primers within the assay. Sequence reads were collapsed and filtered to measure the absolute abundance of every unique TCRbeta CDR3 rearrangement. For each sample, productive Simpson clonality was calculated as the square root of Simpson's diversity index over productive rearrangements. TCRdb's version of the immuneACCESS table is confined to in-frame rearrangements and falls short of the full clone set. An unresolved V gene accounts for under half of the shortfall where checked; the remainder is of unknown origin. The V and J calls and the clone size are those of that table, but D and trimming were determined from the DNA. In all, the sample holds 95,000 to 150,000 clones, and over 75% of those were seen once. In total, the top ten clones hold about 3.9% of the sample.

Findings and caveats that apply to the study as a whole: The amount of clinical and demographic metadata varied by source and participant and was provided uncurated.

As regards this clone: It lacks a known antigen. Qualities for individual bases were not recorded, and no much larger clone is one base off.

The sequenced sample consisted of peripheral blood. The chain employs TRBV3-1 (or the pseudogene TRBV3-2) and TRBJ2-3, and TRBD2 aligns with 7 junction nucleotides. The sequence came from a man aged 55 to 70 with acute or convalescent COVID-19. The base sequence is TGTGCCAGCAGCCAATCGAGCGGGATGGGAGATACGCAGTATTTT. Translation gives CASSQSSGMGDTQYF.